A single sample is the source of the 28 T cell receptor beta chains below, sequenced in a study of T cells expressing NK-cell markers. TCRdb derives one entry per CDR3 protein from the 5' RACE reads, leaving out DNA. With roughly 390,000 distinct CDR3 sequences in the sample, the ten largest clones hold around a tenth. The material sequenced was blood T cells: a sorted CD56 or NKG2C T cell subset, CD4+ or CD8+ T cells, or bulk PBMC T cells (not recorded which). Receptors originate from a woman aged 50 to 60 in good health.

The chain is built from TRBV29-1 and TRBJ2-7; the TRBD2 assignment by TCRdb is unverifiable without DNA. CDR1 and CDR2 (germline): SQVTM, ANQGSEA. The CDR3 has 13 residues. The CDR3 loop reads CSVRGSWSYEQYF.

The chain recombines TRBV24-1 with TRBJ2-2; TCRdb's assignment of TRBD1 cannot be checked, as there is no DNA. This CDR3 contains 14 residues. Germline CDR1 reads KGHDR; CDR2 reads SFDVKD. Here the CDR3 reads CATSGQENTGELFF.

The rearrangement joins TRBV20-1 to TRBJ1-2; the D gene TCRdb calls, TRBD1, cannot be checked with no DNA. The germline gives CDR1 DFQATT, CDR2 SNEGSKA (reference sequence). This CDR3 region has 13 residues. The CDR3 protein is CSAWGQGYVGYTF.

V gene TRBV29-1 combines with J gene TRBJ2-1; the D gene TCRdb calls, TRBD2, cannot be checked with no DNA. The CDR3 spans 16 residues. Germline V lookup: CDR1 SQVTM, CDR2 ANQGSEA. The CDR3 sequence: CSVAGIVGTSNNEQFF.

The V call is TRBV7-9, the J call TRBJ2-2. Per the germline V gene, CDR1 is SEHNR and CDR2 is FQNEAQ (reference sequence). This CDR3 is 15 amino acids long. CDR3 residues: CASSSPTSNTGELFF.

This sequence joins TRBV4-2 and TRBJ1-2; the D gene TCRdb calls, TRBD1, cannot be checked with no DNA. This CDR3 contains 14 residues. Per the germline V gene, CDR1 is LGHNA and CDR2 is YNFKEQ. The CDR3 protein is CASSPGHERGGYTF.

This chain uses TRBV5-1 with TRBJ2-2. The CDR3 consists of 14 residues. Germline V lookup: CDR1 SGHRS, CDR2 YFSETQ. CDR3 amino acids: CASQKTGNTGELFF.

The CDR3 reads CASSYAGPNTGELFF. The chain is built from TRBV19 and TRBJ2-2. Germline V gene lookup returns CDR1 LNHDA and CDR2 SQIVND (reference sequence). There are 15 residues in the CDR3.

This chain uses TRBV29-1 with TRBJ2-7; there is no DNA to check the TCRdb D call of TRBD1. The CDR3 is made up of 13 amino acids. The germline V gene has CDR1 SQVTM and CDR2 ANQGSEA. The CDR3 sequence: CSVGRESSYEQYF.

This sequence joins TRBV10-3 and TRBJ2-3; TCRdb selects TRBD1, and the lack of DNA leaves this call unchecked. Germline V gene lookup returns CDR1 ENHRY and CDR2 SYGVKD. This CDR3 region has 14 residues. The CDR3 is CAISGATGADTQYF.

The V call is TRBV3-1, the J call TRBJ2-3; TCRdb's D call, TRBD2, is unchecked because there is no DNA. The CDR3 has 15 amino acids. Looked up from germline, CDR1 is LGHDT and CDR2 is YNNKEL (reference sequence). The CDR3 region is CASSPSLAVTDTQYF.

The chain carries TRBV5-5 and TRBJ2-5; the D gene TCRdb calls, TRBD2, cannot be checked with no DNA. Germline V gene data show CDR1 as SGHKS and CDR2 as YYEKEE (reference sequence). The CDR3 is 16 amino acids. The CDR3 region is CASSSEPGLAGIGQYF.

CDR3: CASIVRDLISVGTEAFF. The chain recombines TRBV4-1 with TRBJ1-1. In germline, CDR1 is MGHRA, CDR2 YSYEKL. There are 17 residues in the CDR3.

The rearrangement uses TRBV20-1 and TRBJ2-7; there is no DNA to check the TCRdb D call of TRBD1. The germline V gene has CDR1 DFQATT and CDR2 SNEGSKA (reference sequence). This CDR3 has 14 residues. CDR3 residues: CSARSGTGEWEQYF.

The chain uses TRBV29-1 and TRBJ2-1; TCRdb's D gene call, TRBD2, goes unchecked for lack of DNA. The CDR3 is made up of 15 amino acids. Germline V gene lookup returns CDR1 SQVTM and CDR2 ANQGSEA. The CDR3 reads CSVEGDSRGANEQFF.

The chain links TRBV13 to TRBJ2-3; TCRdb's D call, TRBD2, is unchecked because there is no DNA. Germline CDR1 and CDR2: PRHDT and FYEKMQ (reference sequence). This CDR3 region has 18 residues. The CDR3 region is CASSSSPIAGGGTDTQYF.

The chain carries TRBV29-1 and TRBJ2-5; TCRdb picks TRBD1, but there is no DNA to check that call. The CDR3 spans 17 residues. The germline V gene has CDR1 SQVTM and CDR2 ANQGSEA. This chain's CDR3 is CSVEGPAGQRVRETQYF.

CDR3 loop: CASSVGTGEGYEQFF. The chain recombines TRBV9 with TRBJ2-1; TCRdb returns TRBD1, unconfirmable since there is no DNA. The germline CDR1 and CDR2 sequences are SGDLS and YYNGEE. This CDR3 has 15 residues.

The genes are TRBV29-1 and TRBJ2-1. This CDR3 spans 14 amino acids. The germline CDR1 and CDR2 sequences are SQVTM and ANQGSEA. This CDR3 is CSVEDYPSLNEQFF.

The rearrangement uses TRBV12-3 or TRBV12-4 and TRBJ2-1; checking the TCRdb D call of TRBD2 is not possible without DNA. The CDR3 is 18 residues long. The CDR3 here is CASSRARQSLPTYNEQFF.

The chain is built from TRBV5-1 and TRBJ2-3. CDR1 is SGHRS and CDR2 is YFSETQ in the germline V gene. The CDR3 totals 15 residues. CDR3 region: CASSLFSGMRDTQYF.

The chain employs TRBV25-1 and TRBJ1-3. Germline V lookup: CDR1 MGHDK, CDR2 SYGVNS. CDR3 length equals 13 residues. Here the CDR3 reads CASSRLSGNTIYF.

This rearrangement joins TRBV20-1 to TRBJ2-1; TCRdb lists TRBD2, though no DNA is available to test this call. Germline CDR1 DFQATT, CDR2 SNEGSKA (reference sequence). This CDR3 is 12 amino acids long. The chain's CDR3 is CSARTSAGEQFF.

The chain has TRBV28 and TRBJ2-3. The CDR3 is made up of 14 amino acids. Germline lookup yields CDR1 MDHEN and CDR2 SYDVKM. CDR3 sequence reads: CASSWLLSTDTQYF. The complete variable domain, with remaining parts taken from reference TRBV28 and TRBJ2-3, reads DVKVTQSSRYLVKRTGEKVFLECVQDMDHENMFWYRQDPGLGLRLIYFSYDVKMKEKGDIPEGYSVSREKKERFSLILESASTNQTSMYLCASSWLLSTDTQYFGPGTRLTVL.

This chain uses TRBV15 with TRBJ2-1; no DNA is available, so the TRBD1 call from TCRdb remains unchecked. The CDR3 consists of 16 residues. The germline V gene encodes CDR1 LNHNV and CDR2 YYDKDF (reference sequence). This CDR3 reads CATSRDQGKLANEQFF. Based on the CDR3 plus reference TRBV15 and TRBJ2-1, the full variable domain is DAMVIQNPRYQVTQFGKPVTLSCSQTLNHNVMYWYQQKSSQAPKLLFHYYDKDFNNEADTPDNFQSRRPNTSFCFLDIRSPGLGDTAMYLCATSRDQGKLANEQFFGPGTRLTVL.

The CDR3 region is CASSQGVRHYEQYF. The rearrangement uses TRBV3-1 and TRBJ2-7. The V gene's germline CDR1 is LGHDT and CDR2 YNNKEL (reference sequence). This CDR3 region has 14 residues.

The V call is TRBV5-1, the J call TRBJ2-1; TCRdb names TRBD1, which stays unverified in the absence of DNA. Germline V CDR1 and CDR2: SGHRS, YFSETQ. The CDR3 totals 15 residues. CDR3 residues: CASSAGGGFLNEQFF.

This chain uses TRBV11-2 with TRBJ2-4; with no DNA, the TCRdb D assignment of TRBD1 cannot be verified. The CDR3 consists of 14 residues. Germline V gives CDR1 SGHAT, CDR2 FQNNGV. The CDR3 loop reads CASSLVPQGTIQYF.